The rows below give T cell receptor beta chains drawn from one sample of a study of blood T cell repertoires in COVID-19. Using immunoSEQ multiplex PCR, the repertoire was profiled, and TCRdb retains in-frame clones only, with some absent. The sample holds approximately 260,000 clones, 79% seen once. The sequenced sample consisted of peripheral blood. The source is a woman aged 40 to 50 with active or convalescent COVID-19. The CDR3 runs from the conserved cysteine through the conserved F or W. The D gene is left open where the match is weak. Part of the rows lack a size; the others show once, few, many or a class for expanded clones.

cdr3_aa cdr3_nt j_call clone_size v_call d_call
CASSLGLAGADTQYF TGTGCCAGCAGCTTGGGACTAGCGGGGGCGGATACGCAGTATTTT TRBJ2-3 many TRBV5-4 TRBD2
CASSPGGAANYGYTF TGTGCCAGCAGCCCGGGTGGGGCGGCTAACTATGGCTACACCTTC TRBJ1-2 . TRBV28 .
CASTRLEEGGELFF TGTGCCAGCACCCGACTAGAGGAGGGCGGGGAGCTGTTTTTT TRBJ2-2 . TRBV7-9 .
CASSAYRGETQYF TGTGCCAGCAGCGCCTACAGGGGAGAGACCCAGTACTTC TRBJ2-5 . TRBV7-2 TRBD1
CASTGRGTNVLTF TGTGCCAGCACGGGCAGGGGGACCAACGTCCTGACTTTC TRBJ2-6 few TRBV2 TRBD1
CSASGGRGPRRSYNEQFF TGCAGTGCTAGTGGGGGGCGGGGGCCCAGGAGATCCTACAATGAGCAGTTCTTC TRBJ2-1 once TRBV20-1 .
CASSLETGATSPLHF TGTGCCAGCAGCTTGGAAACAGGGGCGACTTCACCCCTCCACTTT TRBJ1-6 . TRBV7-9 TRBD1
CASSLDGGGNEQFF TGCGCCAGCAGCTTGGACGGGGGGGGCAATGAGCAGTTCTTC TRBJ2-1 few TRBV5-1 TRBD2
CARTGTGSGANVLTF TGTGCCAGGACCGGGACAGGTTCTGGGGCCAACGTCCTGACTTTC TRBJ2-6 . TRBV2 TRBD1
CSVRQGVGEKLFF TGCAGCGTCCGACAGGGAGTAGGAGAAAAACTGTTTTTT TRBJ1-4 . TRBV29-1 TRBD1
CASNLAGAGGTGELFF TGCGCCAGCAATCTAGCGGGGGCCGGAGGCACCGGGGAGCTGTTTTTT TRBJ2-2 . TRBV5-1 TRBD2
CASSSAGTQETQYF TGTGCCAGCAGCTCGGCGGGGACTCAAGAGACCCAGTACTTC TRBJ2-5 . TRBV5-4 .
CASSSVPDTQYF TGTGCCAGCAGCTCGGTCCCAGATACGCAGTATTTT TRBJ2-3 . TRBV5-6 .
CASSPRFWGLSSGNTIYF TGTGCCAGCTCACCACGGTTCTGGGGCTTGAGCTCTGGAAACACCATATATTTT TRBJ1-3 . TRBV18 .
CASSQVRSSGANVLTF TGTGCCAGCAGCCAAGTCAGAAGCTCTGGGGCCAACGTCCTGACTTTC TRBJ2-6 . TRBV3-1/TRBV3-2 .
CASSRTGSGANVLTF TGTGCCAGCAGCAGGACAGGGTCAGGGGCCAACGTCCTGACTTTC TRBJ2-6 few TRBV21-1 .
CASGPGGGTDTQYF TGTGCCAGCGGGCCTGGGGGGGGCACAGATACGCAGTATTTT TRBJ2-3 . TRBV7-9 TRBD2
CAIRGSGGGDTQYF TGTGCCATCAGGGGTAGCGGGGGGGGAGATACGCAGTATTTT TRBJ2-3 . TRBV10-3 TRBD2
CASSLRQGRNTEAFF TGCGCCAGCAGCCTTAGACAGGGGCGGAACACTGAAGCTTTCTTT TRBJ1-1 . TRBV5-1 TRBD1
CASSVGGDGNTIYF TGTGCCAGCAGCGTAGGGGGGGACGGAAACACCATATATTTT TRBJ1-3 few TRBV9 .
CASSLETGYGYTF TGTGCCAGCAGTTTAGAGACAGGCTATGGCTACACCTTC TRBJ1-2 once TRBV27 .
CASSQDPGGYTF TGTGCCAGCAGCCAAGACCCGGGGGGCTACACCTTC TRBJ1-2 few TRBV3-1/TRBV3-2 .
CATSRDRGHSGNTIYF TGTGCCACCAGCAGAGATCGGGGACACTCTGGAAACACCATATATTTT TRBJ1-3 . TRBV15 .
CASSVDRNEKLFF TGTGCCAGCAGTGTGGACAGGAATGAAAAACTGTTTTTT TRBJ1-4 . TRBV2 TRBD1
CASSERGPGGDYTF TGTGCCAGCAGTGAAAGGGGGCCCGGGGGTGACTACACCTTC TRBJ1-2 . TRBV2 TRBD1
CASSPISPGGYTF TGTGCCAGCTCCCCCATCTCTCCCGGTGGCTACACCTTC TRBJ1-2 . TRBV18 .
CASSQDAGNGYTF TGTGCCAGCAGCCAAGATGCAGGGAACGGCTACACCTTC TRBJ1-2 few TRBV3-1/TRBV3-2 .
CATSRGGLGNTIYF TGTGCCACCAGCAGAGGGGGCCTCGGAAACACCATATATTTT TRBJ1-3 . TRBV15 .
CASSQDRRNTEAFF TGCGCCAGCAGCCAAGATCGCAGGAACACTGAAGCTTTCTTT TRBJ1-1 . TRBV4-1 .
CASKDRGDSPLHF TGTGCCAGTAAGGACAGGGGAGATTCACCCCTCCACTTT TRBJ1-6 . TRBV19 TRBD1
CATSRRLFGGGAGRYTQYF TGTGCCACCAGCCGTCGCCTCTTCGGCGGGGGGGCGGGTCGATATACGCAGTATTTT TRBJ2-3 . TRBV15 TRBD2
CASRQLQGIYGYTF TGTGCCAGCAGACAACTCCAGGGTATCTATGGCTACACCTTC TRBJ1-2 once TRBV28 .
CASSQVLRGSTEAFF TGTGCCAGCAGCCAGGTACTCCGGGGTTCCACTGAAGCTTTCTTT TRBJ1-1 . TRBV3-1/TRBV3-2 .
CASSRTESYGYTF TGTGCCAGCAGTCGGACAGAGAGCTATGGCTACACCTTC TRBJ1-2 few TRBV27 .
CASSQCGQNGYTF TGCGCCAGCAGTCAATGTGGACAGAATGGCTACACCTTC TRBJ1-2 . TRBV23-1 .
CASRRDYSGNTIYF TGCGCCAGCAGGCGGGACTACTCTGGAAACACCATATATTTT TRBJ1-3 . TRBV5-1 .
CATNRGGSGDTQYF TGCGCCACCAATAGGGGGGGGTCGGGAGATACGCAGTATTTT TRBJ2-3 . TRBV5-1 .
CASRMTPGAGAYGYTF TGCGCCAGCCGAATGACCCCAGGGGCAGGGGCCTATGGCTACACCTTC TRBJ1-2 . TRBV5-1 .
CASSHDGGEQYF TGCGCCAGCAGCCATGACGGGGGGGAGCAGTACTTC TRBJ2-7 few TRBV4-1 TRBD2
CASSLQGFQETQYF TGCGCCAGCAGCTTACAGGGCTTTCAAGAGACCCAGTACTTC TRBJ2-5 . TRBV5-1 .
CASSLEVRGGTGELFF TGTGCCAGCAGCTTGGAGGTCAGGGGTGGCACCGGGGAGCTGTTTTTT TRBJ2-2 . TRBV5-5 .
CASSLPAVTTDTQYF TGTGCCAGCAGCTTACCAGCGGTTACCACAGATACGCAGTATTTT TRBJ2-3 . TRBV7-2 .